Listed below are T cell receptor beta chains from one sample, sequenced in a study of cytomegalovirus exposure and HLA in healthy donors. Repertoires were generated with immunoSEQ multiplex PCR, while TCRdb's copy carries only in-frame clones and drops some. This table holds about 170,000 clones, 65% to 85% found once. Material for sequencing was PBMCs. The receptors derive from a woman aged 45-60 years in good health and CMV-seropositive. Each CDR3 is given with its conserved first and last residue. The D gene is left open where the match is weak. Part of the rows lack a size; the others show once, few, many or a class for expanded clones.

clone size	V gene	D gene	J gene	CDR3 DNA	CDR3 protein
once	TRBV19	-	TRBJ1-2	TGTGCCAGTAGTAGAACGGCCGGGGACTATGGCTACACCTTC	CASSRTAGDYGYTF
-	TRBV14	-	TRBJ1-2	TGTGCCAGCAGCCAAGATTGGGGCCAGAGAAACTATGGCTACACCTTC	CASSQDWGQRNYGYTF
-	TRBV15	-	TRBJ2-7	TGTGCCACCAGCAGAGTTGCGGGCCCCTACGAGCAGTACTTC	CATSRVAGPYEQYF
-	TRBV5-1	-	TRBJ1-3	TGCGCCAGCAGCTTGGGGGGGGTATCTGGAAACACCATATATTTT	CASSLGGVSGNTIYF
-	TRBV5-1	TRBD1	TRBJ2-7	TGCGCCAGCAGGGCCGGGACAGATACCTACGAGCAGTACTTC	CASRAGTDTYEQYF
-	TRBV28	TRBD1	TRBJ1-5	TGTGCCAGCAGTTCCGAGATGAGCCGGGACAGGGTCCGTAACCAGCCCCAGCATTTT	CASSSEMSRDRVRNQPQHF
-	TRBV6-1	-	TRBJ2-7	TGTGCCAGCAGTGAAGCGCGAGGCCTACCAGACGACTACGAGCAGTACTTC	CASSEARGLPDDYEQYF
-	TRBV19	TRBD1	TRBJ1-5	TGTGCCAGTACCCGGACAGGCCCTAGCAATCAGCCCCAGCATTTT	CASTRTGPSNQPQHF
-	TRBV4-3	TRBD1	TRBJ2-3	TGCGCCAGCAGCCAAGACAGGGGGACGCAGTATTTT	CASSQDRGTQYF
few	TRBV5-4	TRBD1	TRBJ1-2	TGTGCCAGCAGCTTGGGGGACAGAAACGGGTTTGGCTACACCTTC	CASSLGDRNGFGYTF
-	TRBV7-8	-	TRBJ1-4	TGTGCCAGCGGCGGGGGACCGACCCGAGCGGAACTGTTTTTT	CASGGGPTRAELFF
-	TRBV18	TRBD1	TRBJ2-3	TGTGCCAGCTCACCGACAGGGCCTAGCACAGATACGCAGTATTTT	CASSPTGPSTDTQYF
-	TRBV5-1	-	TRBJ1-1	TGCGCCAGCAGCTTGGGGGGCGGGGAGAACACTGAAGCTTTCTTT	CASSLGGGENTEAFF
-	TRBV2	TRBD2	TRBJ2-5	TGTGCCAGCAGTTCACTAGCGGGGGGGCCGGGAGAGACCCAGTACTTC	CASSSLAGGPGETQYF
few	TRBV5-4	TRBD1	TRBJ1-2	TGTGCCAGCAGCTTGGACAGGGGGCTTGGCTACACCTTC	CASSLDRGLGYTF
-	TRBV5-6	TRBD2	TRBJ2-7	TGTGCCAGCAGCCTCGGGGGACTAGCGGGAGGGCCGGGATATGAGCAGTACTTC	CASSLGGLAGGPGYEQYF
-	TRBV5-1	TRBD1	TRBJ1-1	TGCGCCAGCAGCTTGGGACAGGGATCGAGCACTGAAGCTTTCTTT	CASSLGQGSSTEAFF
-	TRBV5-4	-	TRBJ2-1	TGTGCCAGCAGTTCGGGGGGCCGCTCCTACAATGAGCAGTTCTTC	CASSSGGRSYNEQFF
-	TRBV6-5	TRBD2	TRBJ2-3	TGTGCCAGCAGTTACTCGACAGCGGGGCGTGATACGCAGTATTTT	CASSYSTAGRDTQYF
-	TRBV28	-	TRBJ1-1	TGTGCCAGCGAAGACAGGAGGCAGGAAGCTTTCTTT	CASEDRRQEAFF
-	TRBV6-1	-	TRBJ1-5	TGTGCCAGCAGTGCCCACAGGTCTAGCAATCAGCCCCAGCATTTT	CASSAHRSSNQPQHF
few	TRBV27	TRBD2	TRBJ2-7	TGTGCCAGCAGTTTAGGAGTAGCGGGTACCTACGAGCAGTACTTC	CASSLGVAGTYEQYF
-	TRBV5-1	-	TRBJ1-5	TGCGCCAGCAGCTTGGGGGCCGACAATCAGCCCCAGCATTTT	CASSLGADNQPQHF
-	TRBV27	TRBD2	TRBJ2-2	TGTGCCAGCAGTGTACAACTGGGACTAATTGGTACCGGGGAGCTGTTTTTT	CASSVQLGLIGTGELFF
-	TRBV4-2	-	TRBJ2-1	TGTGCCAGCAGCCAAGTGTGGGAGGAGAAGAATGAGCAGTTCTTC	CASSQVWEEKNEQFF
-	TRBV18	TRBD1	TRBJ1-4	TGTGCCAGCTCACCCGGACAGGCTGATGAAAAACTGTTTTTT	CASSPGQADEKLFF
-	TRBV9	-	TRBJ1-1	TGTGCCAGCAGCGTAGATTCGGGGGTTGAAGCTTTCTTT	CASSVDSGVEAFF
-	TRBV4-1	-	TRBJ1-5	TGCGCCAGCAGCCATCCGGGAGATCAGCCCCAGCATTTT	CASSHPGDQPQHF
-	TRBV7-2	-	TRBJ1-3	TGTGCCAGCAGCTTAGGGGGGGGTGGTTCTGGAAACACCATATATTTT	CASSLGGGGSGNTIYF
once	TRBV4-3	TRBD2	TRBJ2-1	TGCGCCAGCAGCCCGCAGCGCGGGACTAGCCCGTTCTTC	CASSPQRGTSPFF
-	TRBV19	-	TRBJ1-2	TGTGCCAGTAGTATCCTTTTGGGGCCGGCCGGGAACTATGGCTACACCTTC	CASSILLGPAGNYGYTF
-	TRBV28	TRBD1	TRBJ2-1	TGTGCCAGCAGTGTCCCCGGGACAGGGGTAATCAATGAGCAGTTCTTC	CASSVPGTGVINEQFF
-	TRBV7-9	TRBD2	TRBJ2-7	TGTGCCAGCAGCTTTTGGGGAGCGGGAGACGACTACGAGCAGTACTTC	CASSFWGAGDDYEQYF
-	TRBV7-2	TRBD1	TRBJ2-1	TGTGCCAGCAGCTTAGGGGGACAGGGGGGGAGGAATGAGCAGTTCTTC	CASSLGGQGGRNEQFF
-	TRBV28	-	TRBJ2-3	TGTGCCAGCAGTCCCCTAGATACGCAGTATTTT	CASSPLDTQYF
-	TRBV19	-	TRBJ1-5	TGTGCCAGTGATCAGGGTTGGATCAATCAGCCCCAGCATTTT	CASDQGWINQPQHF
-	TRBV28	TRBD2	TRBJ2-7	TGTGCCAGCAGTTTAAGCGGGGGGGACGAGAGCGAGCAGTACTTC	CASSLSGGDESEQYF
few	TRBV5-1	TRBD2	TRBJ2-3	TGCGCCAGCAGCTCGACTAGCGGCCTCGGGGATACGCAGTATTTT	CASSSTSGLGDTQYF
few	TRBV25-1	TRBD1	TRBJ2-2	TGTGCCAGCAGCCCTCACAGGGGATTGAACACCGGGGAGCTGTTTTTT	CASSPHRGLNTGELFF
-	TRBV10-3	TRBD1	TRBJ1-2	TGTGCCATCAGTGAAGGGAATCCCGGGACAGGTTTTTTCTATGGCTACACCTTC	CAISEGNPGTGFFYGYTF
once	TRBV4-2	-	TRBJ1-2	TGTGCCAGCAGCCAAGATGGGCAGGGTGGCTATGGCTACACCTTC	CASSQDGQGGYGYTF
-	TRBV10-3	-	TRBJ2-1	TGTGCCATCAGTTCGAAACGGGGACTGGGGCTTGGCAATGAGCAGTTCTTC	CAISSKRGLGLGNEQFF
-	TRBV18	TRBD1	TRBJ2-1	TGTGCCAGCTCACAGGGGACAGGAGGGACTTACAATGAGCAGTTCTTC	CASSQGTGGTYNEQFF
-	TRBV4-1	TRBD2	TRBJ2-4	TGCGCCAGCAGCCCTTTGACTAGCTCAAAAAACATTCAGTACTTC	CASSPLTSSKNIQYF
-	TRBV19	TRBD2	TRBJ2-3	TGTGCCAGTAGTATCAGCGGGAGTGGGACAGATACGCAGTATTTT	CASSISGSGTDTQYF
-	TRBV12-2	-	TRBJ2-7	TGTGCACTAGTCAAGACAGTTCCTTCCTACGAGCAGTACTTC	CALVKTVPSYEQYF
-	TRBV5-8	TRBD1	TRBJ1-4	TGTGCCAGCAGCATAGGGACAGGGGATAATGAAAAACTGTTTTTT	CASSIGTGDNEKLFF
-	TRBV7-2	TRBD1	TRBJ1-1	TGTGCCAGCAGCTTAGTAGGGACAGCGAACACTGAAGCTTTCTTT	CASSLVGTANTEAFF
-	TRBV19	TRBD1	TRBJ1-2	TGTGCCAGTAGTATCCAAAGGGGGCGCGGAGCTAACTATGGCTACACCTTC	CASSIQRGRGANYGYTF
-	TRBV2	TRBD1	TRBJ2-3	TGTGCCAGCAGCCGACAGGGGACGCGGACAGGAGATACGCAGTATTTT	CASSRQGTRTGDTQYF
few	TRBV18	-	TRBJ2-3	TGTGCCAGCTCCCCCGGGACTAGCACAGATACGCAGTATTTT	CASSPGTSTDTQYF
once	TRBV6-5	-	TRBJ1-4	TGTGCCAGCAGGGTAGGGGCGAGGTCGGAAAAACTGTTTTTT	CASRVGARSEKLFF
-	TRBV7-2	TRBD1	TRBJ1-5	TGTGCCAGCAGTGGGACAGGGACTAGCAATCAGCCCCAGCATTTT	CASSGTGTSNQPQHF
-	TRBV9	TRBD2	TRBJ2-1	TGTGCCAGCAGCGTAGGGGGGGGAGGATACAATGAGCAGTTCTTC	CASSVGGGGYNEQFF
-	TRBV7-3	TRBD2	TRBJ2-3	TGTGCCAGCAGCCCGGGGGGGTCCACAGATACGCAGTATTTT	CASSPGGSTDTQYF
-	TRBV5-1	TRBD1	TRBJ2-5	TGCGCCAGCAGCCGACAGGGGCGCGGGGAGGAGACCCAGTACTTC	CASSRQGRGEETQYF
once	TRBV7-3	TRBD1	TRBJ1-2	TGTGCCAGCAGCTCTGGGACAGGGAACTATGGCTACACCTTC	CASSSGTGNYGYTF